These 29 T cell receptor beta chains came from one sample sequenced in a study of T cells in Graves' hyperthyroidism and ophthalmopathy. TCR beta CDR3 region amplification was performed from RNA transcripts. The HTBI primer set drove a first-round RT-PCR of the TCR CDR3. TCRdb passed the multiplex PCR reads through MiXCR, listing each CDR3 protein once. The repertoire holds fewer than 550,000 distinct CDR3 sequences, with about 24% as singletons. The sample consisted of blood. These receptors all come from a woman aged 25 to 39 with Graves' ophthalmopathy.

The sample holds many counts of this clonotype. The V gene is TRBV9, the J gene TRBJ2-7; D remains ambiguous. Germline V gene sequence: CDR1 SGDLS, CDR2 YYNGEE. This CDR3 has 14 residues. Trimming took off 0 bases at V and 2 bases at J, with 9 bases between the two ends. The CDR3 loop is CASSVGAMPYEQYF. The DNA for the CDR3 is TGTGCCAGCAGCGTAGGGGCAATGCCCTACGAGCAGTACTTC.

This clonotype has a count of ten or more. In DNA form, the CDR3 reads TGTGCCACCAGCAGAGATGTGGTCAGGGTCTCTGGGGCCAACGTCCTGACTTTC. The encoded protein is CATSRDVVRVSGANVLTF. This rearrangement joins TRBV15 to TRBJ2-6, with D perhaps matching TRBD1 (5 bases). V was pared by 0 bases and J by 0 bases, with 12 bases between. The CDR3 has 18 amino acids. The germline V gene encodes CDR1 LNHNV and CDR2 YYDKDF (reference sequence).

This clonotype was detected ten times or more. The chain joins TRBV6-2 or TRBV6-3 to TRBJ1-1; 7 bases are a match to TRBD1. This CDR3 has 13 amino acids. Germline lookup yields CDR1 MNHEY and CDR2 SVGEGT. J gave up 0 bases and V 7 bases, and 2 bases lay outside the gene matches. In DNA form, the CDR3 reads TGTGCCAGCACGGACAGGCTGAACACTGAAGCTTTCTTT. It encodes CASTDRLNTEAFF.

The chain carries TRBV27 and TRBJ1-5; 8 nucleotides agree with TRBD1. V dropped 7 bases and J dropped 6; count of bases not matched to a gene: 5. CDR3 size: 13 residues. From germline, CDR1 is MNHEY and CDR2 SMNVEV (reference sequence). CDR3: CASKQGAGQPQHF. The CDR3 bases are TGTGCCAGCAAGCAGGGGGCTGGTCAGCCCCAGCATTTT.

In this sample, this clonotype turned up many times. This chain's CDR3 is CASSTRRQNLYGYTF. CDR3 DNA: TGTGCCAGCAGCACCCGGCGGCAGAACCTCTATGGCTACACCTTC. The chain has TRBV12-3 or TRBV12-4 and TRBJ1-2; D gene uncertain. The V gene lost 6 bases and the J gene lost 4 bases, with 18 bases spanning the gap. The CDR3 loop spans 15 amino acids.

This sequence joins TRBV24-1 and TRBJ1-1; TRBD1 agrees at 7 bases. Germline loops: CDR1 KGHDR, CDR2 SFDVKD. J was trimmed by 6 bases and V by 6 bases; bases with no gene match: 9. This CDR3 is built from 14 residues. The CDR3 DNA follows: TGTGCCACCAGTAGGACAGGAGGAGATTCTGAAGCTTTCTTT. The encoded protein is CATSRTGGDSEAFF.

The gene calls are TRBV7-8 and TRBJ1-6, with D maybe TRBD1 (5 bases). This CDR3 contains 15 residues. Germline V gives CDR1 SGHVS, CDR2 FQNEAQ. V was shortened by 5 bases and J by 7 bases, with 15 bases between the two germline ends. In DNA, the CDR3 is TGTGCCAGCAGCGTTCAGCAGGGAAGCAATTCACCCCTCCACTTT. It yields the protein CASSVQQGSNSPLHF.

This clonotype was observed a handful of times. The V call is TRBV14, the J call TRBJ1-1, with unresolved D. Trimming removed 4 bases from V and 0 bases from J, with 12 bases in between. Germline V gives CDR1 SGHDN, CDR2 FVKESK. The CDR3 is 15 residues long. CDR3 residues: CASSPFATMNTEAFF. Written as DNA, the CDR3 is TGTGCCAGCAGCCCCTTTGCGACGATGAACACTGAAGCTTTCTTT.

Many counts were recorded for this clonotype. The chain uses TRBV28 and TRBJ2-5; 9 nucleotides align to TRBD2. The germline V gene has CDR1 MDHEN and CDR2 SYDVKM. This CDR3 region has 16 residues. V was pared by 3 bases and J by 3 bases, with 8 bases of the junction left unmatched. The CDR3 region is CASSFPPGLAKETQYF. CDR3 in DNA: TGTGCCAGCAGTTTCCCCCCGGGACTAGCTAAAGAGACCCAGTACTTC.

About this clonotype itself: Given the absence of the conserved phenylalanine or tryptophan at the CDR3 end, a read error is likely. V and J are TRBV7-2 and TRBJ1-1, with D unresolved. The CDR3 loop spans 13 amino acids. V was trimmed by 0 bases and J by 0 bases, leaving 2 bases between them. Germline V CDR1 and CDR2: SGHTA, FQGNSA. The chain's CDR3 is CASSLAMNTEAFL. As DNA, the CDR3 is TGTGCCAGCAGCTTAGCCATGAACACTGAAGCTTTCCTT.

Many counts were recorded for this clonotype. The rearrangement joins TRBV7-8 to TRBJ2-2; weak D call: TRBD1 (6 bases). Trimming took 2 bases from V and 0 from J, leaving 10 bases between them. Germline CDR1 is SGHVS and CDR2 is FQNEAQ. This CDR3 spans 16 amino acids. The CDR3 DNA reads TGTGCCAGCAGCTTAATTACAGGGACGAACACCGGGGAGCTGTTTTTT. Protein sequence: CASSLITGTNTGELFF.

This clonotype has ten or more counts. The rearrangement links TRBV4-1 to TRBJ1-2; 8 bases agree with TRBD1. CDR3 length equals 15 residues. The germline V gene encodes CDR1 MGHRA and CDR2 YSYEKL. The V and J ends lost 4 bases and 6 bases, in that order; junction bases with no gene match: 10. The CDR3 nucleotides read TGCGCCAGCAGCCCTTCGGACAGGGACATCGATGGCTACACCTTC. It encodes CASSPSDRDIDGYTF.

To note about this clonotype: A much larger clone sits a single nucleotide away, making a read error possible. V is TRBV5-8 and J is TRBJ2-5; D not resolved. Germline CDR1 SGHTS, CDR2 YDEGEE. The CDR3 covers 15 residues. CDR3 nucleotide sequence: TGTGCCAGCAGCTTAAGGGCAAGAGGTGAAGATACCCAGTACTTC. Translated, it gives CASSLRARGEDTQYF.

This clonotype was detected many times. V usage is TRBV10-3 and J usage is TRBJ2-7, with a tentative D call TRBD2 (7 bases). Between the trimmed V and J ends, which lost 5 bases and 3 bases, there was a span of 14 bases. The germline V gene has CDR1 ENHRY and CDR2 SYGVKD. This CDR3 contains 14 residues. CDR3 amino acids: CAISSAGAYYEQYF. DNA for the CDR3: TGTGCCATCAGTTCCGCGGGGGCCTACTACGAGCAGTACTTC.

This clonotype is a singleton in its sample. This chain links TRBV12-3 or TRBV12-4 with TRBJ2-5; 8 nucleotides align to TRBD1. The CDR3 totals 16 residues. The ends lost 5 bases at V and 0 bases at J; junction bases unmatched: 8. Here the CDR3 reads CASSDRGSRYQETQYF. CDR3 DNA: TGTGCCAGCAGTGACAGGGGATCGAGGTACCAAGAGACCCAGTACTTC.

This clonotype was detected many times. This chain connects TRBV12-3 or TRBV12-4 to TRBJ1-5, with D tentatively TRBD1 (6 bases). The CDR3 runs 15 residues. Deletions cut 6 bases from V and 7 bases from J, with 19 bases between. CDR3 amino acids: CASSPLGGMQQPQHF. CDR3 sequence (DNA): TGTGCCAGCAGCCCGCTCGGGGGCATGCAGCAGCCCCAGCATTTT.

The table lists this clonotype with many counts. The V and J genes are TRBV11-2 and TRBJ2-7; unclear D gene. V gave up 2 bases and J gave up 1 base, with 6 bases separating them. This CDR3 region has 13 residues. The germline gives CDR1 SGHAT, CDR2 FQNNGV. In DNA form, the CDR3 reads TGTGCCAGCAGCTTAACCAGGTCCTACGAGCAGTACTTC. As protein: CASSLTRSYEQYF.

This clonotype was detected ten times or more. One base away lies a much larger clone, so this may be a sequencing read error. The chain is built from TRBV7-3 and TRBJ1-1; TRBD1 aligns across 8 bases. The CDR3 consists of 13 residues. J lost 7 bases, V lost 7 bases, and 8 bases had no gene match. Germline CDR1 reads SGHTA; CDR2 reads FQGTGA. For the CDR3, the DNA is TGTGCCAGCAACGTAACAGGGGGAAGTGAAGCTTTCTTT. As protein: CASNVTGGSEAFF. Complete variable domain (other parts from reference TRBV7-3 and TRBJ1-1): GAGVSQTPSNKVTEKGKYVELRCDPISGHTALYWYRQSLGQGPEFLIYFQGTGAADDSGLPNDRFFAVRPEGSVSTLKIQRTERGDSAVYLCASNVTGGSEAFFGQGTRLTVV.

This clonotype was seen many times. V and J are TRBV20-1 and TRBJ2-2; no reliable D call. The CDR3 spans 15 residues. Germline assignment: CDR1 DFQATT and CDR2 SNEGSKA (reference sequence). The V and J ends lost 0 bases and 0 bases respectively, with 8 bases between them. The CDR3 here is CSARDLWPNTGELFF. CDR3 nucleotide sequence: TGCAGTGCTAGAGATTTATGGCCGAACACCGGGGAGCTGTTTTTT.

This clonotype has a count of ten or more. The chain has TRBV6-5 and TRBJ1-1; D is possibly TRBD1 (5 bases). This CDR3 has 14 residues. Deletions cut 1 base from V and 3 bases from J, with 9 bases between. The germline CDR1 and CDR2 sequences are MNHEY and SVGAGI. Here the CDR3 reads CASSYWSRDTEAFF. As DNA, the CDR3 is TGTGCCAGCAGTTACTGGAGCAGGGACACTGAAGCTTTCTTT.

This clonotype was seen repeatedly, ten times or more. The chain uses TRBV2 and TRBJ2-5; 7 bases line up with TRBD1. The CDR3 runs to 14 residues. Germline CDR1 is SNHLY and CDR2 is FYNNEI. V dropped 3 bases and J dropped 6; count of bases not matched to a gene: 7. For the CDR3, the DNA is TGTGCCAGCAGTGAGGAAGGGGGCGTAAAGACCCAGTACTTC. It codes for CASSEEGGVKTQYF.

This sequence joins TRBV12-3 or TRBV12-4 and TRBJ2-2, with D uncertain. Trimming left V 5 bases short and J 3 bases short, with 16 bases between. CDR3 size: 16 residues. The CDR3 DNA follows: TGTGCCAGCAGTCCGACGTCACTCCAACACACCGGGGAGCTGTTTTTT. This translates into CASSPTSLQHTGELFF.

This clonotype was seen ten or more times. The chain links TRBV14 to TRBJ2-2; D unresolved. Trimming took 1 base from V and 6 from J, leaving 12 bases between them. This CDR3 is 15 amino acids long. CDR1 and CDR2 from the germline V gene are SGHDN and FVKESK. CDR3 nucleotides: TGTGCCAGCAGCCAAGCCGGGTATAATGCCGGGGAGCTGTTTTTT. Translated, it gives CASSQAGYNAGELFF.

The rearrangement uses TRBV25-1 and TRBJ2-7; 11 positions agree with TRBD2. The CDR3 is made up of 21 amino acids. Germline-derived CDR1 and CDR2 are MGHDK and SYGVNS. With V trimmed by 7 bases and J by 3 bases, 26 bases remained unmatched. The CDR3 reads CASTRDRPFLAGGSSYYEQYF. The CDR3 nucleotides read TGTGCCAGCACTCGGGACAGGCCTTTCCTAGCGGGAGGTAGCAGTTACTACGAGCAGTACTTC.

This clonotype has more than one count but fewer than ten. This rearrangement joins TRBV18 to TRBJ1-5; tentative D call: TRBD1 (6 bases). The germline V and J ends were trimmed by 3 bases and 3 bases, with 15 bases remaining between them. This CDR3 region has 16 residues. Germline V gene lookup returns CDR1 KGHSH and CDR2 LQKENI. The CDR3 here is CASSPFQGQNNQPQHF. The CDR3 nucleotides are TGTGCCAGCTCACCGTTTCAGGGGCAAAACAATCAGCCCCAGCATTTT.

Ten or more counts support this clonotype. This chain connects TRBV12-3 or TRBV12-4 to TRBJ2-5; TRBD2 matches 9 bases. V lost 3 bases and J lost 2; bases outside the gene matches: 10. The CDR3 totals 17 residues. CDR3 amino acids: CASSFRVLAGSQETQYF. The CDR3 DNA sequence: TGTGCCAGCAGTTTTAGGGTCCTAGCGGGGAGTCAAGAGACCCAGTACTTC.

The CDR3 reads CSGVKTQYF. In nucleotides, the CDR3 is TGCAGTGGTGTGAAGACCCAGTACTTC. The rearrangement links TRBV20-1 to TRBJ2-5; D is undetermined. The CDR3 is made up of 9 amino acids. Germline V gene lookup returns CDR1 DFQATT and CDR2 SNEGSKA (reference sequence). V lost 7 bases and J 6 bases, leaving 6 bases between the germline ends.

In this sample, this clonotype turned up many times. The chain employs TRBV18 and TRBJ2-5; the D is unclear. Germline CDR1 reads KGHSH; CDR2 reads LQKENI. V was cut by 3 bases and J by 5 bases, with 10 bases left in between. This CDR3 is 13 amino acids long. For the CDR3, the DNA is TGTGCCAGCTCACCTCCCGTGCTTGAGACCCAGTACTTC. It specifies CASSPPVLETQYF.

This clonotype was detected many times. The J gene is TRBJ1-5, the V gene TRBV10-1; D is possibly TRBD1 (5 bases). The CDR3 covers 13 residues. V lost 4 bases to trimming and J lost 8 bases, with 12 bases between them. Germline lookup yields CDR1 WNHNN and CDR2 SYGVQD (reference sequence). As DNA, the CDR3 is TGCGCCAGCAGTGTACTCGTAGGGGAGCCCCAGCATTTT. Its protein is CASSVLVGEPQHF.